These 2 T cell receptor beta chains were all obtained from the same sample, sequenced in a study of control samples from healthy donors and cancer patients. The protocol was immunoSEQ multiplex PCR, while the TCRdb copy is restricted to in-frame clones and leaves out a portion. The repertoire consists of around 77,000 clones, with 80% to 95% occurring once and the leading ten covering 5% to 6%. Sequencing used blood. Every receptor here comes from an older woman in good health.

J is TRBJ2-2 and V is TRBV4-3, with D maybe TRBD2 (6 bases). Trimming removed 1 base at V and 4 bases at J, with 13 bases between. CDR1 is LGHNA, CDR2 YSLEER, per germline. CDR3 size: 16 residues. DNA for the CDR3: TGCGCCAGCAGCCAAGGACTAGGGATGGGCACCGGGGAGCTGTTTTTT. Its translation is CASSQGLGMGTGELFF.

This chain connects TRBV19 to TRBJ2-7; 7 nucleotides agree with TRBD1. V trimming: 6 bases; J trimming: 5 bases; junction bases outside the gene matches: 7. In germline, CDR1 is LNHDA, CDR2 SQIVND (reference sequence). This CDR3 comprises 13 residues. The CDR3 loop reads CASRDRQGNEQYF. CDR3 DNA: TGTGCCAGTAGGGACCGACAGGGCAACGAGCAGTACTTC. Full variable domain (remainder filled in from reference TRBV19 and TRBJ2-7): DGGITQSPKYLFRKEGQNVTLSCEQNLNHDAMYWYRQDPGQGLRLIYYSQIVNDFQKGDIAEGYSVSREKKESFPLTVTSAQKNPTAFYLCASRDRQGNEQYFGPGTRLTVT.